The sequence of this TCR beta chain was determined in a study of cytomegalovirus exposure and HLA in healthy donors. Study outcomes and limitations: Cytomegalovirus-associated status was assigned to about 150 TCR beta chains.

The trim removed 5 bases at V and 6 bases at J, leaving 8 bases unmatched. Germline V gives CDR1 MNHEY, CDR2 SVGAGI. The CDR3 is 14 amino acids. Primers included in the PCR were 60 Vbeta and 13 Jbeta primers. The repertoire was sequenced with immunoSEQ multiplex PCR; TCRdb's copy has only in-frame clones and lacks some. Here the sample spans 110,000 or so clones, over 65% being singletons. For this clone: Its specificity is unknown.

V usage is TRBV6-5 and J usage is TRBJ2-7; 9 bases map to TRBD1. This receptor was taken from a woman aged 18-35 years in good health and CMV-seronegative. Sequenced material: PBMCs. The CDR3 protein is CASSPRQGVGEQYF. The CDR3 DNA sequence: TGTGCCAGCAGTCCGCGACAGGGGGTCGGCGAGCAGTACTTC.